This entry lists 27 T cell receptor beta chains sequenced from one sample in a study of neurological immune-mediated disorders. Each CDR3 protein is one row after TCRdb ran MiXCR on the 5' RACE reads. The data contain around 50,000 distinct CDR3 sequences, around 3.5% of them singletons. The material sequenced was PBMCs. The source is a man aged 60 to 75 with multiple sclerosis.

This clonotype was counted many times. The V and J genes are TRBV27 and TRBJ1-1; unclear D gene. The CDR3 consists of 14 residues. Germline V gene sequence: CDR1 MNHEY, CDR2 SMNVEV (reference sequence). Deletions cut 3 bases from V and 4 bases from J, with 12 bases between. CDR3 in DNA: TGTGCCAGCAGTTTTTCTGGGTTTGCCACTGAAGCTTTCTTT. Its translation: CASSFSGFATEAFF.

In its sample, this clonotype was seen many times. The chain has TRBV20-1 and TRBJ2-7; weak D call: TRBD2 (6 bases). The germline gives CDR1 DFQATT, CDR2 SNEGSKA (reference sequence). V was trimmed by 2 bases and J by 3 bases, leaving 11 bases between them. The CDR3 is 13 amino acids. CDR3 DNA sequence: TGCAGTGCTAGACCGGGACTGCACTACGAGCAGTACTTC. It specifies CSARPGLHYEQYF.

The gene calls are TRBV20-1 and TRBJ2-3, with D perhaps matching TRBD2 (5 bases). There are 15 residues in the CDR3. Looked up from germline, CDR1 is DFQATT and CDR2 is SNEGSKA (reference sequence). V was clipped by 2 bases and J by 2 bases, with 14 bases between them. DNA for the CDR3: TGCAGTGCTAGAAGAACCAGCGGATACACAGATACGCAGTATTTT. Translation: CSARRTSGYTDTQYF.

This clonotype has a count of ten or more. CDR3 sequence: CASSPGLAGRAREQFF. CDR3 bases: TGCGCCAGCAGCCCAGGACTAGCGGGACGGGCGCGAGAGCAGTTCTTC. V is TRBV5-1 and J is TRBJ2-1, with 12 bases lining up with TRBD2. Trimming took 4 bases from V and 10 from J; bases not matched to a gene: 12. CDR1 and CDR2 from the germline V gene are SGHRS and YFSETQ. CDR3 length equals 16 residues.

In this sample, this clonotype turned up many times. The V call is TRBV21-1, the J call TRBJ1-5; TRBD1 is the table's D call, not checked against the DNA. TRBV21-1 is a documented pseudogene. The CDR3 spans 15 residues. CDR3 residues: CASTDSSTDNQPQHF. CDR3 coding DNA: TGTGCCAGCACCGACTCATCGACAGACAATCAGCCCCAGCATTTT.

This clonotype was counted many times. This rearrangement joins TRBV3-1 to TRBJ1-6; TRBD1 agrees at 7 bases. From germline, CDR1 is LGHDT and CDR2 YNNKEL (reference sequence). Trimming at V came to 4 bases and at J to 10 bases, leaving 4 bases not matched to a gene. The CDR3 sequence is 13 residues long. DNA of the CDR3: TGTGCCAGCAGCCGCGGACAGGAATCACCCCTCCACTTT. This gives the protein CASSRGQESPLHF.

At least ten counts were recorded for this clonotype. The chain's CDR3 is CSAPGTASGLRQNEQFF. The CDR3 nucleotides are TGCAGTGCGCCCGGTACGGCTAGCGGGTTAAGACAGAATGAGCAGTTCTTC. V is TRBV20-1 and J is TRBJ2-1; 8 bases match TRBD2. Germline CDR1 reads DFQATT; CDR2 reads SNEGSKA (reference sequence). Trimming cost V 6 bases and J 7 bases; bases outside gene matches: 20. CDR3 size: 17 residues.

This clonotype was recorded at least ten times. The chain uses TRBV6-1 and TRBJ1-5; a possible D gene is TRBD1 (5 bases). This CDR3 comprises 15 residues. V was clipped by 2 bases and J by 6 bases, with 14 bases between them. Germline V gene sequence: CDR1 MNHNS, CDR2 SASEGT. CDR3 coding DNA: TGTGCCAGCAGTGAATCGGGGGACTCGGGTCAGCCCCAGCATTTT. It codes for CASSESGDSGQPQHF.

This clonotype has a count of ten or more. V usage is TRBV5-1 and J usage is TRBJ2-1; 9 bases match TRBD2. The CDR3 contains 17 residues. Germline trimming cut 4 bases from V and 0 bases from J; bases unmatched to any gene: 8. Germline lookup yields CDR1 SGHRS and CDR2 YFSETQ. The CDR3 here is CASSHGFSGSSYNEQFF. CDR3 bases: TGCGCCAGCAGCCATGGGTTTAGCGGGAGCTCCTACAATGAGCAGTTCTTC. Looking up the rest from reference TRBV5-1 and TRBJ2-1 gives the full variable domain: KAGVTQTPRYLIKTRGQQVTLSCSPISGHRSVSWYQQTPGQGLQFLFEYFSETQRNKGNFPGRFSGRQFSNSRSEMNVSTLELGDSALYLCASSHGFSGSSYNEQFFGPGTRLTVL.

This clonotype was recorded many times. V gene TRBV10-3 combines with J gene TRBJ2-5; a possible D gene is TRBD2 (6 bases). Trimming left V 0 bases short and J 5 bases short, with 10 bases between. CDR1 and CDR2 from the germline V gene are ENHRY and SYGVKD. The CDR3 is made up of 14 amino acids. This chain's CDR3 is CAISESTGEETQYF. In DNA form, the CDR3 reads TGTGCCATCAGTGAGTCTACGGGGGAGGAGACCCAGTACTTC.

The table lists this clonotype with many counts. The chain links TRBV12-3 or TRBV12-4 to TRBJ2-6; unclear D gene. The V gene lost 6 bases and the J gene lost 2 bases, with 14 bases spanning the gap. This CDR3 spans 16 amino acids. CDR3 sequence reads: CASRPLGPPGANVLTF. The CDR3, as DNA: TGTGCCAGCAGGCCGTTAGGTCCCCCTGGGGCCAACGTCCTGACTTTC.

This clonotype was picked up many times. The chain employs TRBV20-1 and TRBJ2-7, with D possibly being TRBD2 (6 bases). V was cut by 3 bases and J by 1 base, with 10 bases left in between. The CDR3 length is 13 residues. Germline CDR1 reads DFQATT; CDR2 reads SNEGSKA (reference sequence). CDR3 residues: CSASGRGSYEQYF. The CDR3 DNA sequence: TGCAGTGCTAGCGGGAGAGGTTCCTACGAGCAGTACTTC.

This clonotype occurred many times. The chain combines TRBV5-1 with TRBJ2-1; 7 nucleotides line up with TRBD1. Germline V gene data show CDR1 as SGHRS and CDR2 as YFSETQ. The length of the CDR3 is 16 residues. V shed 4 bases and J 4 bases; nucleotides not matched to a gene: 11. CDR3 bases: TGCGCCAGCAGCCCCCAGAGTCCGGGACAGTACAATGAGCAGTTCTTC. This codes for CASSPQSPGQYNEQFF.

This chain links TRBV24-1 with TRBJ2-3; the D gene is possibly TRBD2 (6 bases). V gave up 5 bases and J gave up 2 bases, with 10 bases separating them. The CDR3 loop spans 14 amino acids. Germline CDR1 and CDR2: KGHDR and SFDVKD. The CDR3 is CATSVSGVTDTQYF. CDR3 nucleotides: TGTGCCACCAGTGTGTCGGGGGTCACAGATACGCAGTATTTT.

This clonotype was observed at least ten times. This chain uses TRBV11-3 with TRBJ2-2, with TRBD2 matching over 16 bases. V gave up 5 bases and J gave up 4 bases; unmatched junction bases: 7. CDR1 SGHNT and CDR2 YENEEA come from the germline V gene. The CDR3 is 18 amino acids. The CDR3 coding sequence is TGTGCCAGCAGCCCGGGACTAGCGGGGGGGCTGAGCACCGGGGAGCTGTTTTTT. Protein sequence: CASSPGLAGGLSTGELFF. Filled out from reference TRBV11-3 and TRBJ2-2, the complete variable domain reads EAGVVQSPRYKIIEKKQPVAFWCNPISGHNTLYWYLQNLGQGPELLIRYENEEAVDDSQLPKDRFSAERLKGVDSTLKIQPAELGDSAVYLCASSPGLAGGLSTGELFFGEGSRLTVL.

This clonotype was recorded many times. The chain carries TRBV20-1 and TRBJ2-7; no reliable D call. CDR1 and CDR2 (germline): DFQATT, SNEGSKA (reference sequence). The CDR3 loop spans 15 amino acids. Trimming took 5 bases from V and 0 from J, leaving 17 bases between them. The CDR3 protein is CSAFPLGPSSYEQYF. The CDR3 nucleotides are TGCAGTGCTTTTCCTTTAGGGCCTTCCTCCTACGAGCAGTACTTC.

This clonotype was seen repeatedly, ten times or more. The rearrangement links TRBV10-3 to TRBJ2-7; D is uncertain. The CDR3 has 13 amino acids. V lost 2 bases and J lost 3, with 8 bases in between. Germline assignment: CDR1 ENHRY and CDR2 SYGVKD. CDR3 DNA sequence: TGTGCCATCAGTGAGAGGGTAAACTACGAGCAGTACTTC. It translates to CAISERVNYEQYF.

This clonotype was detected ten times or more. The chain combines TRBV6-6 with TRBJ2-7; TRBD1 aligns across 8 bases. Trimming cost V 2 bases and J 4 bases; bases outside gene matches: 7. Germline CDR1 reads MNHNY; CDR2 reads SVGAGI (reference sequence). The length of the CDR3 is 15 residues. The CDR3 region has the DNA TGTGCCAGCAGTTACCGAGACAGGGGTGGGTACGAGCAGTACTTC. This encodes CASSYRDRGGYEQYF.

The sample holds many counts of this clonotype. The V gene is TRBV20-1, the J gene TRBJ1-1; 7 positions agree with TRBD1. In germline, CDR1 is DFQATT, CDR2 SNEGSKA (reference sequence). This CDR3 comprises 15 residues. Trimming took 0 bases from V and 1 from J; bases not matched to a gene: 5. DNA for the CDR3: TGCAGTGCTAGAGATCGGGACAGAGGGAACACTGAAGCTTTCTTT. Translating it yields CSARDRDRGNTEAFF.

There are many counts of this clonotype. The V and J genes are TRBV20-1 and TRBJ2-1; 11 bases align to TRBD2. Germline V gene data show CDR1 as DFQATT and CDR2 as SNEGSKA (reference sequence). The CDR3 has 16 amino acids. Trimming removed 2 bases from V and 0 bases from J; junction bases left unmatched: 3. CDR3 residues: CSARSSGGFSYNEQFF. CDR3 nucleotide sequence: TGCAGTGCTAGATCTAGCGGGGGGTTCTCCTACAATGAGCAGTTCTTC.

This clonotype occurred many times. The J gene is TRBJ2-7, the V gene TRBV15; perhaps TRBD1 as D (6 bases). Germline CDR1 and CDR2: LNHNV and YYDKDF (reference sequence). The V end lost 1 base, the J end lost 4 bases, and 23 bases lay between the germline ends. The CDR3 is made up of 18 amino acids. CDR3 nucleotides: TGTGCCACCAGCAGAGTTGGGTCTTGGGCAGGGGACCAATACGAGCAGTACTTC. Translating it yields CATSRVGSWAGDQYEQYF.

This clonotype was counted at least ten times. This chain links TRBV6-1 with TRBJ2-5, with D perhaps matching TRBD2 (6 bases). With 1 base removed from V and 5 bases from J, the gap between germline ends came to 17 bases. The germline gives CDR1 MNHNS, CDR2 SASEGT. The CDR3 is 16 amino acids. CDR3: CASSEEVTGVWETQYF. In DNA form, the CDR3 reads TGTGCCAGCAGTGAAGAGGTTACGGGAGTGTGGGAGACCCAGTACTTC.

This clonotype appeared many times. V and J are TRBV20-1 and TRBJ2-1; 10 bases are shared with TRBD2. Losses at the gene ends were 6 bases for V and 9 bases for J; bases not matched to a gene: 8. This CDR3 spans 13 amino acids. Germline V CDR1 and CDR2: DFQATT, SNEGSKA (reference sequence). The CDR3 sequence: CSAPGLAISEQFF. CDR3 DNA: TGCAGTGCCCCGGGACTAGCGATCAGTGAGCAGTTCTTC.

The CDR3 bases are TGCAGTGGGGGGGGCGCTTTGAGGGATACGCAGTATTTT. This encodes CSGGGALRDTQYF. This chain joins TRBV20-1 and TRBJ2-3, with D possibly being TRBD2 (7 bases). V lost 7 bases to trimming and J lost 6 bases, with 17 bases between them. Germline V CDR1 and CDR2: DFQATT, SNEGSKA (reference sequence). There are 13 residues in the CDR3.

The sample holds many counts of this clonotype. The chain couples TRBV4-2 to TRBJ2-7, with D maybe TRBD2 (7 bases). The germline V gene has CDR1 LGHNA and CDR2 YNFKEQ. The CDR3 extends over 15 amino acids. Trimming removed 3 bases at V and 4 bases at J, with 16 bases between. CDR3 region: CASSQTWGGAYEQYF. The CDR3 region has the DNA TGTGCCAGCAGCCAGACCTGGGGGGGCGCATACGAGCAGTACTTC.

This clonotype was observed at least ten times. The chain uses TRBV20-1 and TRBJ2-3, with D perhaps matching TRBD2 (6 bases). The V gene lost 5 bases and the J gene lost 1 base, with 13 bases spanning the gap. The V gene's germline CDR1 is DFQATT and CDR2 SNEGSKA (reference sequence). This CDR3 is 14 amino acids long. CDR3: CSAGLERGTDTQYF. The CDR3 bases are TGCAGTGCTGGCCTCGAGCGGGGCACAGATACGCAGTATTTT.

This clonotype was observed many times. This sequence joins TRBV20-1 and TRBJ1-2; D possibly corresponds to TRBD1 (5 bases). The germline V gene has CDR1 DFQATT and CDR2 SNEGSKA (reference sequence). The CDR3 loop spans 13 amino acids. V gave up 6 bases and J gave up 8 bases, with 19 bases separating them. CDR3 in DNA: TGCAGTGCAGCGACAGTCGACGGGTGGGGCTACACCTTC. This codes for CSAATVDGWGYTF.